Presented here are 19 T cell receptor beta chains from one specimen sequenced in a study of T cell changes during pregnancy in multiple sclerosis. Generated by immunoSEQ multiplex PCR, the TCRdb table keeps only in-frame clones and is missing some. The sample carries about 56,000 clones, about nine tenths recorded once. The material was peripheral blood, obtained in the first trimester of pregnancy. These receptor sequences come from a female donor in good health, enrolled as a control in a pregnancy study.

This clone has just one count. V usage is TRBV7-9 and J usage is TRBJ2-1, with 9 bases that match TRBD2. This CDR3 has 17 amino acids. V shed 5 bases and J 4 bases; nucleotides not matched to a gene: 12. Germline CDR1 SEHNR, CDR2 FQNEAQ (reference sequence). CDR3 amino acids: CASSGGREGRVYNEQFF. In DNA, the CDR3 is TGTGCCAGCAGCGGGGGGCGGGAGGGCCGGGTTTACAATGAGCAGTTCTTC.

DNA of the CDR3: TGTGCCAGTAGTGAGGGGCGGGATAAAGAGACCCAGTACTTC. Translation: CASSEGRDKETQYF. The chain links TRBV19 to TRBJ2-5; weak D call: TRBD2 (6 bases). This CDR3 is built from 14 residues. Looked up from germline, CDR1 is LNHDA and CDR2 is SQIVND (reference sequence). Trimming pared 5 bases from V and 3 bases from J, leaving 13 bases between.

This rearrangement joins TRBV19 to TRBJ1-3; D is unclear. V lost 6 bases, J lost 0 bases, and 15 bases lay in between. In germline, CDR1 is LNHDA, CDR2 SQIVND (reference sequence). The CDR3 spans 16 residues. This chain's CDR3 is CASSRPGRGSGNTIYF. CDR3 sequence (DNA): TGTGCCAGTAGCCGCCCCGGACGGGGCTCTGGAAACACCATATATTTT.

This clone was detected only once. J is TRBJ2-2 and V is TRBV11-3; D is perhaps TRBD1 (6 bases). Germline-derived CDR1 and CDR2 are SGHNT and YENEEA. The CDR3 is 17 amino acids. The V and J ends lost 5 bases and 2 bases respectively, with 18 bases between them. The CDR3 region is CASSAPRDKGNTGELFF. The DNA for the CDR3 is TGTGCCAGCAGCGCGCCCCGGGACAAGGGTAACACCGGGGAGCTGTTTTTT.

V usage is TRBV2 and J usage is TRBJ2-1; D not certain. V gave up 6 bases and J gave up 4 bases, with 4 bases separating them. This CDR3 region has 11 residues. Looked up from germline, CDR1 is SNHLY and CDR2 is FYNNEI. CDR3 DNA: TGTGCCAGCAGGGCTTACAATGAGCAGTTCTTC. This sequence encodes CASRAYNEQFF.

The chain is built from TRBV21-1 and TRBJ1-2; the D call in the table, TRBD1, was not verified against the DNA. TRBV21-1 is designated a pseudogene. There are 16 residues in the CDR3. In DNA, the CDR3 is TGTGCCAGCAGGACGTCACATTTCCGGGACAGAGATGGCTACACCTTC. The encoded protein is CASRTSHFRDRDGYTF.

The chain is built from TRBV6-6 and TRBJ1-2, with unresolved D. Germline loops: CDR1 MNHNY, CDR2 SVGAGI (reference sequence). The V end was cut by 4 bases, the J end by 1 base, with 4 bases between. The CDR3 runs 12 residues. The CDR3 reads CASSSYNYGYTF. In nucleotides, the CDR3 is TGTGCCAGCAGTTCCTATAACTATGGCTACACCTTC.

In this sample, this clone turned up a few times. The rearrangement links TRBV9 to TRBJ1-1; D is ambiguous. The CDR3 length is 14 residues. Deletions cut 3 bases from V and 5 bases from J, with 14 bases between. CDR1 and CDR2 (germline): SGDLS, YYNGEE. CDR3: CASSGNGGRTEAFF. In DNA form, the CDR3 reads TGTGCCAGCAGCGGGAATGGAGGAAGGACTGAAGCTTTCTTT. Complete variable domain (other parts from reference TRBV9 and TRBJ1-1): DSGVTQTPKHLITATGQRVTLRCSPRSGDLSVYWYQQSLDQGLQFLIQYYNGEERAKGNILERFSAQQFPDLHSELNLSSLELGDSALYFCASSGNGGRTEAFFGQGTRLTVV.

V is TRBV10-3 and J is TRBJ1-2; no definite D call. The germline gives CDR1 ENHRY, CDR2 SYGVKD. This CDR3 has 11 amino acids. Trimming left V 10 bases short and J 7 bases short, with 13 bases between. CDR3 sequence: CATGQEVGYTF. The CDR3 nucleotides are TGTGCCACCGGGCAGGAGGTTGGCTACACCTTC.

This rearrangement joins TRBV6-4 to TRBJ2-1; D unclear. The V end lost 0 bases, the J end lost 8 bases, and 20 bases lay between the germline ends. CDR1 and CDR2 (germline): MRHNA, SNTAGT. The CDR3 runs 17 residues. The CDR3 protein is CASSDSIVSSGLDEQFF. CDR3 coding DNA: TGTGCCAGCAGTGACTCGATTGTATCATCAGGTTTAGATGAGCAGTTCTTC.

The chain links TRBV18 to TRBJ2-1; 11 positions match TRBD1. CDR3 size: 19 residues. Trimming removed 7 bases from V and 0 bases from J; junction bases left unmatched: 14. CDR1 is KGHSH and CDR2 is LQKENI in the germline V gene. The CDR3 here is CASLEQRGTGGRSYNEQFF. CDR3 coding DNA: TGTGCCAGCTTAGAACAAAGAGGGACAGGGGGTCGCTCCTACAATGAGCAGTTCTTC.

This clone has just a few counts. J is TRBJ2-1 and V is TRBV9; weak D call: TRBD1 (5 bases). V lost 3 bases and J lost 5, with 6 bases in between. This CDR3 contains 12 residues. Germline assignment: CDR1 SGDLS and CDR2 YYNGEE. The CDR3 is CASSEGNNEQFF. The CDR3, as DNA: TGTGCCAGCAGCGAGGGGAACAATGAGCAGTTCTTC.

V gene TRBV5-4 combines with J gene TRBJ2-7, with D possibly matching TRBD1 (5 bases). The CDR3 covers 11 residues. Germline lookup yields CDR1 SGHNT and CDR2 YYREEE (reference sequence). Trimming shortened V by 4 bases and J by 4 bases, and 6 bases separated the two germline ends. CDR3 residues: CASSRQYEQYF. For the CDR3, the DNA is TGTGCCAGCAGCCGACAGTACGAGCAGTACTTC.

The genes are TRBV6-5 and TRBJ2-5; tentatively, D is TRBD2 (5 bases). This CDR3 spans 16 amino acids. Germline V CDR1 and CDR2: MNHEY, SVGAGI. Between the trimmed V and J ends, which lost 0 bases and 5 bases, there was a span of 16 bases. This chain's CDR3 is CASSYSRGIGLETQYF. The CDR3 DNA reads as TGTGCCAGCAGTTACTCTCGAGGGATAGGTCTTGAGACCCAGTACTTC.

This clone has a handful of counts. The genes are TRBV9 and TRBJ2-2, with TRBD1 identical over 7 bases. The CDR3 runs 16 residues. Germline CDR1 SGDLS, CDR2 YYNGEE. Trimming removed 3 bases from V and 0 bases from J; junction bases left unmatched: 5. The CDR3 DNA sequence: TGTGCCAGCAGCGAGGGACAGTTCGCGAACACCGGGGAGCTGTTTTTT. It yields the protein CASSEGQFANTGELFF.

In regard to this clone: Relative to the germline gene, one junction end is altered; a read error may explain this. CDR3 sequence: CASNLDTPNGQFF. In DNA form, the CDR3 reads TGTGCCAGCAATCTGGACACCCCCAATGGGCAGTTCTTC. The V call is TRBV2, the J call TRBJ2-1; the D gene is possibly TRBD1 (5 bases). This CDR3 spans 13 amino acids. Germline-derived CDR1 and CDR2 are SNHLY and FYNNEI.

The rearrangement uses TRBV7-9 and TRBJ1-1; TRBD1 matches at 7 bases. The V and J ends lost 5 bases and 1 base, in that order; junction bases with no gene match: 4. The CDR3 consists of 14 residues. Germline lookup yields CDR1 SEHNR and CDR2 FQNEAQ (reference sequence). CDR3 protein: CASSRTGTNTEAFF. The CDR3 region has the DNA TGTGCCAGCAGCCGGACAGGAACGAACACTGAAGCTTTCTTT.

This sequence joins TRBV7-8 and TRBJ2-2; D gene unclear. Germline V gene data show CDR1 as SGHVS and CDR2 as FQNEAQ. Trimming removed 5 bases at V and 0 bases at J, with 22 bases between. The CDR3 consists of 19 residues. The CDR3 sequence is CASSPRLPTLFANTGELFF. The CDR3 region has the DNA TGTGCCAGCAGCCCGCGACTCCCAACTTTGTTCGCGAACACCGGGGAGCTGTTTTTT. Full variable domain (missing parts from reference TRBV7-8 and TRBJ2-2): GAGVSQSPRYKVAKRGQDVALRCDPISGHVSLFWYQQALGQGPEFLTYFQNEAQLDKSGLPSDRFFAERPEGSVSTLKIQRTQQEDSAVYLCASSPRLPTLFANTGELFFGEGSRLTVL.

This sequence joins TRBV6-6 and TRBJ1-4; D is undetermined. CDR1 MNHNY and CDR2 SVGAGI come from the germline V gene (reference sequence). The V end was cut by 6 bases, the J end by 2 bases, with 10 bases between. The CDR3 loop spans 14 amino acids. Written as DNA, the CDR3 is TGTGCCAGCAGCCTGGTAGCGACTAATGAAAAACTGTTTTTT. Translated, it gives CASSLVATNEKLFF.